One sample yielded the 3 T cell receptor beta chains listed below, sequenced in a study of control samples from healthy donors and cancer patients. Some clones are missing from TCRdb's copy, which holds only in-frame ones; the method was immunoSEQ multiplex PCR. Of 350,000 to 450,000 clones detected, around 90% appear once; the ten largest clones hold around 6.4%. Sequencing was done on a sample of PBMCs. These receptors were collected from a man aged 40-49 years with head and neck cancer.

This CDR3 reads CASSWASDEQFF. CDR3 sequence (DNA): TGTGCCAGCAGCTGGGCTAGCGATGAGCAGTTCTTC. V is TRBV7-2 and J is TRBJ2-1; D possibly corresponds to TRBD2 (6 bases). The CDR3 length is 12 residues. CDR1 and CDR2 from the germline V gene are SGHTA and FQGNSA. V gave up 4 bases and J gave up 8 bases, with 9 bases separating them.

Only one count was recorded for this clone. The chain links TRBV5-1 to TRBJ2-3; unclear D gene. Germline V gene lookup returns CDR1 SGHRS and CDR2 YFSETQ. Trimming took 4 bases from V and 1 from J, leaving 10 bases between them. The CDR3 loop spans 14 amino acids. The CDR3 region is CASSPGRRTDTQYF. CDR3 DNA sequence: TGCGCCAGCAGCCCCGGACGGCGCACAGATACGCAGTATTTT.

This clone was found a few times. The rearrangement joins TRBV10-1 to TRBJ1-1; possibly TRBD1 for D (6 bases). Germline CDR1 WNHNN, CDR2 SYGVQD (reference sequence). CDR3 length equals 16 residues. V lost 6 bases and J lost 0, with 17 bases in between. CDR3 loop: CASSEDRYPMNTEAFF. The CDR3 nucleotides read TGCGCCAGCAGCGAAGACAGGTACCCAATGAACACTGAAGCTTTCTTT.